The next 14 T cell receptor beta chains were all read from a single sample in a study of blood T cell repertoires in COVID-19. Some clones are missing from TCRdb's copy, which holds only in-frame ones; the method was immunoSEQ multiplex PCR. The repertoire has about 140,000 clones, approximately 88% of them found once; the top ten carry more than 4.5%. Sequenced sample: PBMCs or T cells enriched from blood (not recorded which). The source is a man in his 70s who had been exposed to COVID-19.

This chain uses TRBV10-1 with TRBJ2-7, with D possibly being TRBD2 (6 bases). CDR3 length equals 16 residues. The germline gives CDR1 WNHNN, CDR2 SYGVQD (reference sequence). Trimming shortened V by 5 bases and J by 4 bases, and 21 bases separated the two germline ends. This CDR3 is CASSSSLSTGAYEQYF. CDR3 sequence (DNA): TGCGCCAGCAGTAGCTCCTTATCTACGGGAGCATACGAGCAGTACTTC.

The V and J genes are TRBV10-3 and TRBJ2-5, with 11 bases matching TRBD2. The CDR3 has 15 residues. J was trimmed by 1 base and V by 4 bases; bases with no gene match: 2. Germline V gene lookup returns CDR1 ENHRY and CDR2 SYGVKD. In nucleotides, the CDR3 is TGTGCCATCAGTGCCACTAGCGGGGGCCAAGAGACCCAGTACTTC. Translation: CAISATSGGQETQYF.

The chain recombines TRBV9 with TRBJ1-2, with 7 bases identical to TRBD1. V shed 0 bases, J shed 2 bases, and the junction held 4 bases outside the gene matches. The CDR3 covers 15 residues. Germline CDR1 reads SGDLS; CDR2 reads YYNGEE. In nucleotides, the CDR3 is TGTGCCAGCAGCGTAGGCTCAGGGGGAAACTATGGCTACACCTTC. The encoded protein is CASSVGSGGNYGYTF.

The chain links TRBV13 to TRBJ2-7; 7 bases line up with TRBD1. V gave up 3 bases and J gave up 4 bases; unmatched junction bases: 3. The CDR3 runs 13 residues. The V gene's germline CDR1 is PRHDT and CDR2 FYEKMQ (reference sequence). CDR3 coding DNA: TGTGCCAGCAGCTTGGACAGGTCTTACGAGCAGTACTTC. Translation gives CASSLDRSYEQYF. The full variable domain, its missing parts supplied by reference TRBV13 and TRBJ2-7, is AAGVIQSPRHLIKEKRETATLKCYPIPRHDTVYWYQQGPGQDPQFLISFYEKMQSDKGSIPDRFSAQQFSDYHSELNMSSLELGDSALYFCASSLDRSYEQYFGPGTRLTVT.

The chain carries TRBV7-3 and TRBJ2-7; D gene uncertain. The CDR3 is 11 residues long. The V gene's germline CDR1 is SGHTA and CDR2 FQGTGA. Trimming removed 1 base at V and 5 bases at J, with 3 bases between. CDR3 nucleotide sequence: TGTGCCAGCAGCTTAAACAACGAGCAGTACTTC. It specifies CASSLNNEQYF.

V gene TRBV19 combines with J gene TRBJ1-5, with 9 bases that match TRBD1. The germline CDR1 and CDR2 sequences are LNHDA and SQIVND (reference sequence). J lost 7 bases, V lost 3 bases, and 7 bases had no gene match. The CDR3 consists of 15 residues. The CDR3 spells CASSIRDRVGQPQHF. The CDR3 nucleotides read TGTGCCAGTAGTATCCGGGACAGGGTAGGCCAGCCCCAGCATTTT.

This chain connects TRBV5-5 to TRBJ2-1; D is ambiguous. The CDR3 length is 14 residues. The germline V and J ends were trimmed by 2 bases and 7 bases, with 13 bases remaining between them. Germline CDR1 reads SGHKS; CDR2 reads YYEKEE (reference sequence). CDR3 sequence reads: CASSLAVSENEQFF. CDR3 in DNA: TGTGCCAGCAGCTTAGCAGTATCGGAGAATGAGCAGTTCTTC.

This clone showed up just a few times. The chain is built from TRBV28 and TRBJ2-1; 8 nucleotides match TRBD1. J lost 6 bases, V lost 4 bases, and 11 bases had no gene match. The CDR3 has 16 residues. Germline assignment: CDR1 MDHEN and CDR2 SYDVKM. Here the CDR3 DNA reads TGTGCCAGCAGTTCCGTCCGACAGGGGCTAATCAATGAGCAGTTCTTC. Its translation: CASSSVRQGLINEQFF.

The CDR3 nucleotides read TGTGCCTGGAGTGTAGGGGAGGGACTTGGCTACACCTTC. It translates to CAWSVGEGLGYTF. The chain carries TRBV30 and TRBJ1-2; a possible D gene is TRBD1 (5 bases). CDR3 length: 13 residues. With 0 bases removed from V and 7 bases from J, the gap between germline ends came to 12 bases. Germline CDR1 GTSNPN, CDR2 SVGIG (reference sequence).

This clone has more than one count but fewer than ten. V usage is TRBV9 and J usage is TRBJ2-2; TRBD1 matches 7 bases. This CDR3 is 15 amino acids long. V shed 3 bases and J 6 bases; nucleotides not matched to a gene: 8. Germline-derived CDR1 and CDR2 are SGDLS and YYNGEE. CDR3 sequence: CASSALQGQAGELFF. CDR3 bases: TGTGCCAGCAGCGCGCTACAGGGGCAGGCCGGGGAGCTGTTTTTT.

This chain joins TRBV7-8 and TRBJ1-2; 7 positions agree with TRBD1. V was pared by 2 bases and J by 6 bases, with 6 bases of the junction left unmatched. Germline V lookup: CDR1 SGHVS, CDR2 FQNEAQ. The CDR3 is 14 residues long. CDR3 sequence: CASSLLTGVDGYTF. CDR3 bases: TGTGCCAGCAGCTTATTAACAGGGGTCGATGGCTACACCTTC.

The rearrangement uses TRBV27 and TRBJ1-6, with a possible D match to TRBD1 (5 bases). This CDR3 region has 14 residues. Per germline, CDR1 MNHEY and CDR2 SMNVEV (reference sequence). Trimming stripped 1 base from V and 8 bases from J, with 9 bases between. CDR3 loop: CASSLLGADSPLHF. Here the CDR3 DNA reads TGTGCCAGCAGTTTATTAGGGGCTGATTCACCCCTCCACTTT.

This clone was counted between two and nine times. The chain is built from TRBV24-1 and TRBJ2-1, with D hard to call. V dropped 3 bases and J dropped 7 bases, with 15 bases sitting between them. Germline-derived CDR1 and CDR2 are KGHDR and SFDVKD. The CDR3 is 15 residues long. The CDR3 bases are TGTGCCACCAGTGATCCAGATAGCCGGCCTAATGAGCAGTTCTTC. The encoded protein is CATSDPDSRPNEQFF.

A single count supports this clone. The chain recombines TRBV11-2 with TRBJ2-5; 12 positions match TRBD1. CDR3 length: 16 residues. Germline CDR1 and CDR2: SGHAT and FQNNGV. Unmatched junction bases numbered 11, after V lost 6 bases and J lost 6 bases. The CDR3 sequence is CASRSPGTGGGKTQYF. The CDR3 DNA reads TGTGCCAGCAGGTCCCCCGGGACAGGGGGCGGAAAGACCCAGTACTTC.